Presented here are 2 T cell receptor beta chains from one specimen sequenced in a study of radiotherapy plus CTLA-4 blockade in lung cancer. TCRdb keeps only in-frame clones here, not all; method: immunoSEQ multiplex PCR. The sample has 40,000 to 45,000 clones, about 70% seen once. Sequences were derived from peripheral blood, sampled from a patient treated with radiotherapy plus ipilimumab. These receptor sequences come from a human donor with non-small cell lung cancer who had stable disease on radiotherapy plus ipilimumab.

This chain connects TRBV7-8 to TRBJ1-1; perhaps TRBD1 as D (5 bases). Germline V gives CDR1 SGHVS, CDR2 FQNEAQ. V shed 5 bases and J shed 1 base, with 8 bases lying between them. CDR3 length: 13 residues. The CDR3 loop reads CASSLDRNTEAFF. CDR3 DNA: TGTGCCAGCAGCCTCGACAGGAACACTGAAGCTTTCTTT.

The chain has TRBV5-6 and TRBJ1-5; TRBD1 agrees at 10 bases. Per the germline V gene, CDR1 is SGHDT and CDR2 is YYEEEE. The CDR3 extends over 17 amino acids. Trimming removed 4 bases from V and 3 bases from J; junction bases left unmatched: 10. In DNA, the CDR3 is TGTGCCAGCAGCCTTCCCGGGACAGGGGACGACAATCAGCCCCAGCATTTT. This encodes CASSLPGTGDDNQPQHF.